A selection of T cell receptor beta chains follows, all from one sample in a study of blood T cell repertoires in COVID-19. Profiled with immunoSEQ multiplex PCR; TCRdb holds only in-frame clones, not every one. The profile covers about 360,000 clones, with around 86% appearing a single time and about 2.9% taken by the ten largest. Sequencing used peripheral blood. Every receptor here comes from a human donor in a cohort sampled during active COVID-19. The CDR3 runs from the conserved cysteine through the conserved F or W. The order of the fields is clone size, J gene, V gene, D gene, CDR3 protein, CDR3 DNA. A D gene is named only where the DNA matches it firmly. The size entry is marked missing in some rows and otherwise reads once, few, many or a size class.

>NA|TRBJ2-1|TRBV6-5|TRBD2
CASSLGGGANEQFF
TGTGCCAGCAGTCTGGGCGGGGGTGCGAATGAGCAGTTCTTC
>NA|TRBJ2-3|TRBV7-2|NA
CASSASPTDTQYF
TGTGCCAGCAGCGCTTCGCCGACTGATACGCAGTATTTT
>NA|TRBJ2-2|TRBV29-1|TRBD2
CSVSGGDTGELFF
TGCAGCGTATCTGGGGGGGACACCGGGGAGCTGTTTTTT
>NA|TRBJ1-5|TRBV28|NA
CASSLPGTNQPQHF
TGTGCCAGCAGTTTACCAGGAACTAATCAGCCCCAGCATTTT
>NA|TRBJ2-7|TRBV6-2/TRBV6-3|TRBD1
CASSSSRGLGEQYF
TGTGCCAGCAGTTCTAGCAGGGGGCTAGGCGAGCAGTACTTC
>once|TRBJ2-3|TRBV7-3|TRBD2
CASSLFGGGEHTDTQYF
TGTGCCAGCAGCTTATTTGGCGGGGGGGAACACACAGATACGCAGTATTTT
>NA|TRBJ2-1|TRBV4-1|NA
CASSQDRETYNEQFF
TGCGCCAGCAGCCAAGATAGGGAGACCTACAATGAGCAGTTCTTC
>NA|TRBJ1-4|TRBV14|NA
CASSRGTEKLFF
TGTGCCAGCAGCCGCGGGACTGAAAAACTGTTTTTT
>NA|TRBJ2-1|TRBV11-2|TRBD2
CASSLLLAGGAPYNEQFF
TGTGCCAGCAGCTTATTACTAGCGGGGGGAGCCCCCTACAATGAGCAGTTCTTC
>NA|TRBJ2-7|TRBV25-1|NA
CASSERQVPYEQYF
TGTGCCAGCAGTGAAAGACAGGTTCCCTACGAGCAGTACTTC
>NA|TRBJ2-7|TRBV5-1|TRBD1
CASRLGTGGFYEQYF
TGCGCCAGCAGGTTAGGGACAGGGGGTTTCTACGAGCAGTACTTC
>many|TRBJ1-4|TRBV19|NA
CASSPRQATNEKLFF
TGTGCCAGTAGTCCGAGACAGGCTACTAATGAAAAACTGTTTTTT
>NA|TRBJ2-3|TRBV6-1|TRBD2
CASSARITSGHTDTQYF
TGTGCCAGCAGTGCCCGAATTACTAGCGGACACACAGATACGCAGTATTTT
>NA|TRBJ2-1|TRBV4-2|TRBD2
CASSARRGLAGGEQFF
TGTGCCAGCAGCGCCCGAAGGGGGTTAGCGGGGGGTGAGCAGTTCTTC
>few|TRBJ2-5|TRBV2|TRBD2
CASSEFGLAGGRETQYF
TGTGCCAGCAGTGAATTCGGACTAGCGGGGGGGCGGGAGACCCAGTACTTC
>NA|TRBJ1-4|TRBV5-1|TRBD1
CASSGTGESDEKLFF
TGCGCCAGCAGCGGGACAGGGGAATCGGATGAAAAACTGTTTTTT
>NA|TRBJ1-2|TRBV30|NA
CAWEPGPNYGYTF
TGTGCCTGGGAGCCAGGTCCTAACTATGGCTACACCTTC
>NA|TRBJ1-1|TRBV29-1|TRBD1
CSVARTGQMNTEAFF
TGCAGCGTTGCCCGGACAGGGCAGATGAACACTGAAGCTTTCTTT
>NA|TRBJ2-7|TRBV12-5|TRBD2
CASGLRIWGAGAYEQYF
TGTGCTAGTGGTTTGCGGATATGGGGTGCGGGGGCCTACGAGCAGTACTTC
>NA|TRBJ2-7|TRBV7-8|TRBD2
CASSPTPGLAGGTEQYF
TGTGCCAGCAGTCCAACTCCGGGACTAGCGGGAGGTACGGAGCAGTACTTC
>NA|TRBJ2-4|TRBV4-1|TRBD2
CASSQAGGRTSKDKNIQYF
TGCGCCAGCAGCCAAGCCGGAGGGAGGACTAGCAAAGACAAAAACATTCAGTACTTC
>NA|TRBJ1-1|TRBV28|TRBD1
CASRDRGLKETEAFF
TGTGCCAGCAGAGACAGGGGGCTCAAGGAGACTGAAGCTTTCTTT
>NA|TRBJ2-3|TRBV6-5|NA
CASIKRVGRADTQYF
TGTGCCAGCATCAAACGGGTAGGGAGAGCAGATACGCAGTATTTT
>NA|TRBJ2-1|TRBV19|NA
CASSIAADLGNEQFF
TGTGCCAGTAGTATCGCAGCGGACCTTGGGAATGAGCAGTTCTTC
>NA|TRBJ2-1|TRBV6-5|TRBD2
CASKTSGVYNEQFF
TGTGCCAGCAAGACTAGCGGGGTCTACAATGAGCAGTTCTTC
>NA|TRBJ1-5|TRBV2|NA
CASSGQYNQPQHF
TGTGCCAGCAGCGGACAGTATAATCAGCCCCAGCATTTT
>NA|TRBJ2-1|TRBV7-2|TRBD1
CASSIGTEYNEQFF
TGTGCCAGCAGCATAGGGACAGAGTACAATGAGCAGTTCTTC
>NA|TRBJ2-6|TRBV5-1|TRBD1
CASSGTGGFSGANVLTF
TGCGCCAGCAGCGGGACAGGGGGTTTCTCTGGGGCCAACGTCCTGACTTTC
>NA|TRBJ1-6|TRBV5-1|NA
CASSSSNEANSPLHF
TGCGCCAGCAGCTCCTCCAACGAAGCCAATTCACCCCTCCACTTT